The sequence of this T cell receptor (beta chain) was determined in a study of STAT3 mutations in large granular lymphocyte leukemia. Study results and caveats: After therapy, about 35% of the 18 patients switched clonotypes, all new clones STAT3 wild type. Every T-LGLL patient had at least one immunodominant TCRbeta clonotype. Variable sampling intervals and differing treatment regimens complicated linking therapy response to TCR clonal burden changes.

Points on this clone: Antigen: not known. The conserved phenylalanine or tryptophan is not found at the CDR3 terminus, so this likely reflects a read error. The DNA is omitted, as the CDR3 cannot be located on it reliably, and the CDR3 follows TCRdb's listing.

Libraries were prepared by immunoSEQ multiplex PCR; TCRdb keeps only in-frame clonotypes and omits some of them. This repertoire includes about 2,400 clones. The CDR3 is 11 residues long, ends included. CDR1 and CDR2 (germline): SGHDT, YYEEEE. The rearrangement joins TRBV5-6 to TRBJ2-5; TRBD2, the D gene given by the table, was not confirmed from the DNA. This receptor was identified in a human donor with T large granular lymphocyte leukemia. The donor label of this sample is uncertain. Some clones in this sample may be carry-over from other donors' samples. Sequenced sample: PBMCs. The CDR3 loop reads CASSLWRRVQT.